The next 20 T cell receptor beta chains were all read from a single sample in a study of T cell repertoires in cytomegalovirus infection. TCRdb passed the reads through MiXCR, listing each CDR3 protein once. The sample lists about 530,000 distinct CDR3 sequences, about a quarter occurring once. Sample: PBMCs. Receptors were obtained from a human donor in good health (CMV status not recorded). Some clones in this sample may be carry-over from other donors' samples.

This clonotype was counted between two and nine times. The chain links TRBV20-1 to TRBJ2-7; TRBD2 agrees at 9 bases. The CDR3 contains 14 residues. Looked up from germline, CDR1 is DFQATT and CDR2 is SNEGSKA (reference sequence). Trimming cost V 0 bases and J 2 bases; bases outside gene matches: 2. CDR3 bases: TGCAGTGCTAGAGAAGGCGGGAGGGCCTACGAGCAGTACTTC. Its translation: CSAREGGRAYEQYF.

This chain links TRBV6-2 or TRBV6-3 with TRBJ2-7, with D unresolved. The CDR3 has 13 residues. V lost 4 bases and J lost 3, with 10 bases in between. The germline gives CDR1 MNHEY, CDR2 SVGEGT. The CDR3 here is CASSSDLRYEQYV. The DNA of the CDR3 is TGTGCCAGCAGTTCCGATTTGCGCTACGAGCAGTACGTC.

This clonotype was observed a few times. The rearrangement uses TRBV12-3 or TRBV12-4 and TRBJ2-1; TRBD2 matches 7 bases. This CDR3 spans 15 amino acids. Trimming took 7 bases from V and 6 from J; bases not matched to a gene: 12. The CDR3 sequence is CASKPRGWEPNEQFF. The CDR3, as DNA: TGTGCCAGCAAGCCGCGGGGGTGGGAACCCAATGAGCAGTTCTTC.

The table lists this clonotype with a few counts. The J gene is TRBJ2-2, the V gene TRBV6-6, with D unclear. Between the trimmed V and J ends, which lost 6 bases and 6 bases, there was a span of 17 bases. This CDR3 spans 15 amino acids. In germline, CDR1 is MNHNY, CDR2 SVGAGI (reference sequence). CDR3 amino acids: CASRHTPDGSGELFF. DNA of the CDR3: TGTGCCAGCAGACACACTCCGGACGGTTCCGGGGAGCTGTTTTTT.

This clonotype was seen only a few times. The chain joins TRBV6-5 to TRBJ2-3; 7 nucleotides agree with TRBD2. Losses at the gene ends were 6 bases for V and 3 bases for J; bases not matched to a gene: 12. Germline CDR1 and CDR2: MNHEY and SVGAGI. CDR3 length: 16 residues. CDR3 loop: CASRSRAGSWTDTQYF. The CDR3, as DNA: TGTGCCAGCAGGAGTCGAGCGGGGAGTTGGACAGATACGCAGTATTTT.

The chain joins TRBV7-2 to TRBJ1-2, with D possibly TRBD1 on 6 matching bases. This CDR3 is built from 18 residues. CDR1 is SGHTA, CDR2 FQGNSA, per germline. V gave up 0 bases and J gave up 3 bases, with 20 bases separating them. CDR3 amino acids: CASSLAKTSRGSDYGYTF. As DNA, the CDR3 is TGTGCCAGCAGCTTAGCGAAAACATCTAGGGGGAGCGACTATGGCTACACCTTC. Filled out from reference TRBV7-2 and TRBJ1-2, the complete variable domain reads GAGVSQSPSNKVTEKGKDVELRCDPISGHTALYWYRQSLGQGLEFLIYFQGNSAPDKSGLPSDRFSAERTGGSVSTLTIQRTQQEDSAVYLCASSLAKTSRGSDYGYTFGSGTRLTVV.

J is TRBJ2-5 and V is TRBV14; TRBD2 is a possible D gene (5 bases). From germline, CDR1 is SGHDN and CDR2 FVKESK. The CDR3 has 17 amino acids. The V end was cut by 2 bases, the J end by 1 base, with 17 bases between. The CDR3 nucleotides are TGTGCCAGCAGCCAACCATTTGGTTCTGGACTCCAAGAGACCCAGTACTTC. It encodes CASSQPFGSGLQETQYF.

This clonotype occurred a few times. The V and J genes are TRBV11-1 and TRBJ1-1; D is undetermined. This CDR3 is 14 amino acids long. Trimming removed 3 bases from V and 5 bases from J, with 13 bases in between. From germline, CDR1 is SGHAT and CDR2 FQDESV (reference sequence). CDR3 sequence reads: CASSFSIGRTEAFF. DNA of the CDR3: TGTGCCAGCAGCTTTTCTATCGGTCGGACTGAAGCTTTCTTT.

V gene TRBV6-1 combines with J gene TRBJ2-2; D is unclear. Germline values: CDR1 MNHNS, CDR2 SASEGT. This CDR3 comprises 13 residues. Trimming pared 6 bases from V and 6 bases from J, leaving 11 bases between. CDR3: CASRPLKAGELFF. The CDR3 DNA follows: TGTGCCAGCAGGCCCTTAAAGGCCGGGGAGCTGTTTTTT.

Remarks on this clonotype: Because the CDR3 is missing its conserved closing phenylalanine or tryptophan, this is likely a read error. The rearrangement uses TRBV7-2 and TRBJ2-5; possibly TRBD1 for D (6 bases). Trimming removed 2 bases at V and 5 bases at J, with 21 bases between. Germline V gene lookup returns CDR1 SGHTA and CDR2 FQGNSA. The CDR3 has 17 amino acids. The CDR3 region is CASSLRGGQALSETQYS. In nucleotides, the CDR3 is TGTGCCAGCAGCTTAAGAGGGGGTCAGGCCCTGTCCGAGACCCAGTACTCC.

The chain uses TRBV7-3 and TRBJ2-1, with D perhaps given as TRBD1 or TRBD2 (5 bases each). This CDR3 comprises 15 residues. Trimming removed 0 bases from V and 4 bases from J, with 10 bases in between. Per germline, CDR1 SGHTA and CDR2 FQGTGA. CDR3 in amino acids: CASSLTGDQYNEQFF. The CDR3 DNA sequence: TGTGCCAGCAGCTTAACGGGGGACCAGTACAATGAGCAGTTCTTC. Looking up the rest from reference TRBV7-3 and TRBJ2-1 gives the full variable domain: GAGVSQTPSNKVTEKGKYVELRCDPISGHTALYWYRQSLGQGPEFLIYFQGTGAADDSGLPNDRFFAVRPEGSVSTLKIQRTERGDSAVYLCASSLTGDQYNEQFFGPGTRLTVL.

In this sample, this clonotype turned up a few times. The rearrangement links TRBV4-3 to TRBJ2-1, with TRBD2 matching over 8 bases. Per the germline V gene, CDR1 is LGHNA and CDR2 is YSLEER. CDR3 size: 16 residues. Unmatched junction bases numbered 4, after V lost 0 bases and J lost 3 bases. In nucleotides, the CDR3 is TGCGCCAGCAGCCAAGAACAGGGACTAGACTACAATGAGCAGTTCTTC. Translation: CASSQEQGLDYNEQFF.

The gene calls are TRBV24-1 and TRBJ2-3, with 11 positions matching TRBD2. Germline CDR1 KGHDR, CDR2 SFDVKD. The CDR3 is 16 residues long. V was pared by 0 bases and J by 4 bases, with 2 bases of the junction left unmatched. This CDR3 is CATSDLTSGSADTQYF. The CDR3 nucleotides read TGTGCCACCAGTGATTTGACTAGCGGGAGCGCAGATACGCAGTATTTT.

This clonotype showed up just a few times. The CDR3: CASRGGTSGGNEQFF. In DNA form, the CDR3 reads TGTGCCAGCAGGGGTGGGACTAGCGGGGGTAATGAGCAGTTCTTC. The rearrangement uses TRBV12-3 or TRBV12-4 and TRBJ2-1, with 14 bases aligning to TRBD2. Unmatched junction bases numbered 5, after V lost 6 bases and J lost 7 bases. The CDR3 loop spans 15 amino acids.

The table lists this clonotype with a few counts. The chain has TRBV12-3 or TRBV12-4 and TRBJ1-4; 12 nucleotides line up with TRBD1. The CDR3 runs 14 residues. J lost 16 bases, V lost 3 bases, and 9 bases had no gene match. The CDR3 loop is CASSLGQGAPAAFF. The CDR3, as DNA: TGTGCCAGCAGTTTGGGACAGGGGGCCCCGGCGGCGTTTTTT.

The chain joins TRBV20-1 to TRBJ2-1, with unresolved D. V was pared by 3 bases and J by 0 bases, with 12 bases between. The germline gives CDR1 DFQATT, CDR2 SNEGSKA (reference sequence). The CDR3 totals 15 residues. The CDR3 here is CSASPPVSSYNEQFF. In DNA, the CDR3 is TGCAGTGCTAGTCCCCCGGTAAGCTCCTACAATGAGCAGTTCTTC.

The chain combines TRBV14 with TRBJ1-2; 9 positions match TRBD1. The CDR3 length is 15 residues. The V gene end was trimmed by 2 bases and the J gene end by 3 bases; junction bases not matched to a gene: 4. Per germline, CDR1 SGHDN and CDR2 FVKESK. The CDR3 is CASSQPGQGDYGYTF. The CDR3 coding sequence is TGTGCCAGCAGCCAACCGGGACAGGGTGACTATGGCTACACCTTC.

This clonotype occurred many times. CDR3 DNA sequence: TGTGCCAGCAGCGGGGGTAAAGCGGGAGGATACGAGCAGTACGTC. This translates into CASSGGKAGGYEQYV. The gene calls are TRBV7-2 and TRBJ2-7; TRBD2 matches at 9 bases. The V and J ends lost 5 bases and 4 bases, in that order; junction bases with no gene match: 9. Germline-derived CDR1 and CDR2 are SGHTA and FQGNSA. CDR3 length: 15 amino acids.

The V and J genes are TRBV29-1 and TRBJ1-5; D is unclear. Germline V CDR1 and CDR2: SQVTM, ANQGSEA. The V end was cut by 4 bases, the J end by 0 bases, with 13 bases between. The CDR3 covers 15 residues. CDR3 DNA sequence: TGCAGCGTTGTTATTTCAGCCGATAGCAATCAGCCCCAGCATTTT. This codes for CSVVISADSNQPQHF.

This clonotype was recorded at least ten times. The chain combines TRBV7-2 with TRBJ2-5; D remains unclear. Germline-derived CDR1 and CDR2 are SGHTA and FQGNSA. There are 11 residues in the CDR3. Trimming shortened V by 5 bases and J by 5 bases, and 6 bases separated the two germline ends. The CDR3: CASSMYETQYF. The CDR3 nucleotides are TGTGCCAGCAGCATGTACGAGACCCAGTACTTC.